The 20 T cell receptor beta chains presented below share a single source sample, sequenced in a study of blood T cell repertoires in COVID-19. Libraries were prepared by immunoSEQ multiplex PCR; TCRdb keeps only in-frame clonotypes and omits some of them. The profile shows under 300,000 clones, 80% to 90% of them singletons. The sequenced sample was peripheral blood. These receptors all come from a woman in her 70s with acute or convalescent COVID-19.

The chain has TRBV2 and TRBJ1-1, with D maybe TRBD1 (5 bases). Germline assignment: CDR1 SNHLY and CDR2 FYNNEI. V dropped 1 base and J dropped 1 base, with 7 bases sitting between them. The CDR3 extends over 14 amino acids. CDR3 in DNA: TGTGCCAGCAGTGAAGGGGGCCGGAACACTGAAGCTTTCTTT. Its protein product is CASSEGGRNTEAFF.

This sequence joins TRBV24-1 and TRBJ2-1; TRBD2 matches at 7 bases. V shed 1 base and J 2 bases; nucleotides not matched to a gene: 16. There are 20 residues in the CDR3. Germline V lookup: CDR1 KGHDR, CDR2 SFDVKD. CDR3 bases: TGTGCCACCAGTGATTTACGCGCCGGACCTAGCGGCAACCCCTACAATGAGCAGTTCTTC. This codes for CATSDLRAGPSGNPYNEQFF.

The rearrangement links TRBV3-1 (or the pseudogene TRBV3-2) to TRBJ2-2, with 14 bases matching TRBD2. The J segment lost 0 bases and the V segment lost 6 bases, leaving 9 bases of the junction unmatched. Per the germline V gene, CDR1 is LGHDT and CDR2 is YNNKEL (reference sequence). The CDR3 is made up of 19 amino acids. The CDR3 coding sequence is TGTGCCAGCAGTTATGGACTAGCGGGGGGTCTCGCGAACACCGGGGAGCTGTTTTTT. This sequence encodes CASSYGLAGGLANTGELFF.

The chain is built from TRBV19 and TRBJ2-7; 7 bases agree with TRBD2. Trimming at V came to 6 bases and at J to 7 bases, leaving 9 bases not matched to a gene. Germline-derived CDR1 and CDR2 are LNHDA and SQIVND (reference sequence). The CDR3 covers 13 residues. CDR3 sequence reads: CASSRRGDGEQYF. In nucleotides, the CDR3 is TGTGCCAGTAGCCGCCGGGGGGATGGAGAGCAGTACTTC.

The chain uses TRBV2 and TRBJ2-3, with TRBD1 as a possible D gene (6 bases). From germline, CDR1 is SNHLY and CDR2 FYNNEI. The CDR3 loop spans 13 amino acids. V lost 6 bases, J lost 4 bases, and 11 bases lay in between. The CDR3 here is CASSQDSSDTQYF. As DNA, the CDR3 is TGTGCCAGCAGCCAGGACAGTTCAGATACGCAGTATTTT.

The rearrangement uses TRBV11-2 and TRBJ2-3; perhaps TRBD2 as D (5 bases). The germline gives CDR1 SGHAT, CDR2 FQNNGV. V was shortened by 4 bases and J by 8 bases, with 13 bases between the two germline ends. The length of the CDR3 is 13 residues. The CDR3 DNA follows: TGTGCCAGCAGCTCTTCCGAGGGAGTTACGCAGTATTTT. This sequence encodes CASSSSEGVTQYF.

V usage is TRBV3-1 (or the pseudogene TRBV3-2) and J usage is TRBJ2-5; TRBD1 aligns across 12 bases. Germline CDR1 is LGHDT and CDR2 is YNNKEL (reference sequence). The junction had 6 bases not matched to a gene; V was cut back by 2 bases and J by 5 bases. The CDR3 runs to 16 residues. CDR3 nucleotides: TGTGCCAGCAGCCAAATGGGACAGGGGGCTCGGGAGACCCAGTACTTC. Its translation is CASSQMGQGARETQYF.

The chain employs TRBV25-1 and TRBJ2-5; no reliable D call. With 5 bases removed from V and 5 bases from J, the gap between germline ends came to 9 bases. Per germline, CDR1 MGHDK and CDR2 SYGVNS. The CDR3 extends over 12 amino acids. CDR3 amino acids: CASSRGRETQYF. In DNA form, the CDR3 reads TGTGCCAGCAGTAGAGGTCGTGAGACCCAGTACTTC.

The genes are TRBV28 and TRBJ1-2; D is uncertain. The V end lost 6 bases, the J end lost 2 bases, and 10 bases lay between the germline ends. The CDR3 has 13 residues. CDR1 is MDHEN, CDR2 SYDVKM, per germline. Written as DNA, the CDR3 is TGTGCCAGCAGACTCGATTTAAACTATGGCTACACCTTC. Translated, it gives CASRLDLNYGYTF.

V is TRBV7-8 and J is TRBJ1-5; D is possibly TRBD1 (6 bases). This CDR3 is built from 19 residues. Germline V gene data show CDR1 as SGHVS and CDR2 as FQNEAQ. Trimming removed 5 bases at V and 7 bases at J, with 30 bases between. CDR3: CASSPRGGAEIEVGQPQHF. In DNA form, the CDR3 reads TGTGCCAGCAGCCCCCGGGGGGGCGCCGAGATTGAGGTAGGACAGCCCCAGCATTTT. Drawing the rest from reference TRBV7-8 and TRBJ1-5, the complete variable domain is GAGVSQSPRYKVAKRGQDVALRCDPISGHVSLFWYQQALGQGPEFLTYFQNEAQLDKSGLPSDRFFAERPEGSVSTLKIQRTQQEDSAVYLCASSPRGGAEIEVGQPQHFGDGTRLSIL.

The V and J genes are TRBV24-1 and TRBJ2-1, with D hard to call. The CDR3 is 13 amino acids. The ends were cut back, 6 bases at V and 9 bases at J, with 14 bases in the middle. Germline-derived CDR1 and CDR2 are KGHDR and SFDVKD. The CDR3 sequence: CATSRSPRGEQFF. CDR3 in DNA: TGTGCCACCAGTAGGTCTCCGAGAGGTGAGCAGTTCTTC.

This rearrangement joins TRBV7-9 to TRBJ1-1; D might be TRBD1 (6 bases). Germline V CDR1 and CDR2: SEHNR, FQNEAQ (reference sequence). The CDR3 has 14 residues. V was trimmed by 5 bases and J by 3 bases, leaving 13 bases between them. CDR3 loop: CASSQADRYTEAFF. The CDR3 nucleotides are TGTGCCAGCAGCCAAGCCGACAGGTACACTGAAGCTTTCTTT.

This sequence joins TRBV24-1 and TRBJ2-1; 9 bases are shared with TRBD2. After removal of 1 base from V and 5 bases from J, the junction contained 2 bases not matched to a gene. Germline loops: CDR1 KGHDR, CDR2 SFDVKD. The CDR3 consists of 15 residues. CDR3 bases: TGTGCCACCAGTGATTTAGCGGGGGGCGACAATGAGCAGTTCTTC. Translating it yields CATSDLAGGDNEQFF.

About this clone: Within the sample, other DNA sequences also encode this same CDR3. V is TRBV3-1 (or the pseudogene TRBV3-2) and J is TRBJ1-1; possibly TRBD1 for D (6 bases). The CDR3 is 13 residues long. Germline CDR1 reads LGHDT; CDR2 reads YNNKEL (reference sequence). The ends were cut back, 1 base at V and 4 bases at J, with 7 bases in the middle. The CDR3 sequence: CASSQGGGTEAFF. The CDR3, as DNA: TGTGCCAGCAGCCAAGGAGGGGGCACTGAAGCTTTCTTT.

There are a few counts of this clone. The rearrangement joins TRBV12-3 or TRBV12-4 to TRBJ2-3; D perhaps matches TRBD2 (5 bases). This CDR3 region has 13 residues. V lost 5 bases and J 3 bases, leaving 9 bases between the germline ends. CDR3 nucleotide sequence: TGTGCCAGCAGTCCCGGACTGACAGATACGCAGTATTTT. It specifies CASSPGLTDTQYF.

J is TRBJ2-2 and V is TRBV3-1 (or the pseudogene TRBV3-2); 7 bases line up with TRBD2. This CDR3 is built from 15 residues. CDR1 and CDR2 (germline): LGHDT, YNNKEL (reference sequence). V dropped 2 bases and J dropped 1; count of bases not matched to a gene: 1. CDR3 in amino acids: CASSQIAGNTGELFF. The CDR3 nucleotides are TGTGCCAGCAGCCAAATAGCGGGGAACACCGGGGAGCTGTTTTTT.

This clone was observed a handful of times. V is TRBV7-8 and J is TRBJ1-6; D is unresolved. This CDR3 contains 15 residues. Germline lookup yields CDR1 SGHVS and CDR2 FQNEAQ. V was cut by 1 base and J by 5 bases, with 9 bases left in between. The CDR3 DNA reads TGTGCCAGCAGCTTAGGGGGAGAAAATAATTCACCCCTCCACTTT. As protein: CASSLGGENNSPLHF.

The chain combines TRBV27 with TRBJ1-6; unclear D gene. CDR3 length: 13 residues. Trimming cost V 3 bases and J 9 bases, with 9 bases left between them. Germline CDR1 is MNHEY and CDR2 is SMNVEV (reference sequence). The CDR3: CASSLAWSSPLHF. In DNA form, the CDR3 reads TGTGCCAGCAGTTTGGCTTGGAGTTCACCCCTCCACTTT.

The chain couples TRBV6-2 or TRBV6-3 to TRBJ2-4; D unresolved. Germline V gene sequence: CDR1 MNHEY, CDR2 SVGEGT. Trimming shortened V by 2 bases and J by 5 bases, and 7 bases separated the two germline ends. The CDR3 extends over 13 amino acids. The CDR3 DNA follows: TGTGCCAGCAGTTACACCACGGAAAACATTCAGTACTTC. This codes for CASSYTTENIQYF.

In its sample, this clone was seen a few times. The CDR3 protein is CATSRGDRGPNNNEQFF. The CDR3 nucleotides are TGTGCCACCAGCAGAGGCGACAGGGGCCCAAATAACAATGAGCAGTTCTTC. The gene calls are TRBV15 and TRBJ2-1, with 8 bases matching TRBD1. CDR1 and CDR2 from the germline V gene are LNHNV and YYDKDF (reference sequence). Trimming took 1 base from V and 5 from J; bases not matched to a gene: 10. The CDR3 runs 17 residues. The full variable domain, rest sourced from reference TRBV15 and TRBJ2-1, is DAMVIQNPRYQVTQFGKPVTLSCSQTLNHNVMYWYQQKSSQAPKLLFHYYDKDFNNEADTPDNFQSRRPNTSFCFLDIRSPGLGDTAMYLCATSRGDRGPNNNEQFFGPGTRLTVL.